A single sample gave rise to the 22 T cell receptor beta chains below, sequenced in a study of blood T cell repertoires in COVID-19. Using immunoSEQ multiplex PCR, the repertoire was profiled, and TCRdb retains in-frame clones only, with some absent. This table holds 180,000 or so clones, 65% to 85% found once. Sequences were obtained from PBMCs or T cells enriched from blood (not recorded which). The receptors were gathered from a man aged 40-49 years who had recovered from COVID-19.

The genes are TRBV6-5 and TRBJ1-1; 7 nucleotides match TRBD1. Germline CDR1 is MNHEY and CDR2 is SVGAGI. The length of the CDR3 is 13 residues. V lost 8 bases to trimming and J lost 5 bases; unmatched junction nucleotides: 8. This chain's CDR3 is CASWVPGGTEAFF. Written as DNA, the CDR3 is TGTGCCAGCTGGGTCCCAGGGGGAACTGAAGCTTTCTTT.

The rearrangement uses TRBV2 and TRBJ1-2, with unresolved D. Looked up from germline, CDR1 is SNHLY and CDR2 is FYNNEI. V gave up 1 base and J gave up 4 bases, with 16 bases separating them. This CDR3 has 16 residues. For the CDR3, the DNA is TGTGCCAGCAGTGAAGAGCCGCCGACAAGTGGCTATGGCTACACCTTC. It encodes CASSEEPPTSGYGYTF.

This clone showed up just a few times. The rearrangement links TRBV5-1 to TRBJ1-2, with 10 bases lining up with TRBD1. CDR3 length: 17 residues. Germline V lookup: CDR1 SGHRS, CDR2 YFSETQ. The J segment lost 4 bases and the V segment lost 3 bases, leaving 12 bases of the junction unmatched. The CDR3 is CASSSGVAGTGVYGYTF. The DNA for the CDR3 is TGCGCCAGCAGCTCTGGGGTAGCCGGGACAGGGGTCTATGGCTACACCTTC.

The chain has TRBV3-1 (or the pseudogene TRBV3-2) and TRBJ1-2, with 9 positions matching TRBD1. J lost 7 bases, V lost 6 bases, and 12 bases had no gene match. Germline-derived CDR1 and CDR2 are LGHDT and YNNKEL (reference sequence). The CDR3 length is 15 residues. CDR3: CASSPPPGQGSGYTF. The CDR3 DNA sequence: TGTGCCAGCAGTCCACCCCCGGGACAGGGAAGTGGCTACACCTTC.

This clone appeared once. This chain links TRBV28 with TRBJ1-2; D is ambiguous. Germline CDR1 is MDHEN and CDR2 is SYDVKM. The CDR3 contains 13 residues. With 5 bases removed from V and 8 bases from J, the gap between germline ends came to 15 bases. DNA of the CDR3: TGTGCCAGCAGTCGGAGGCTTCCTAGAGGCTACACCTTC. Protein product: CASSRRLPRGYTF.

The chain links TRBV6-2 or TRBV6-3 to TRBJ2-1; 12 bases agree with TRBD2. Unmatched junction bases numbered 11, after V lost 2 bases and J lost 0 bases. Germline loops: CDR1 MNHEY, CDR2 SVGEGT. The CDR3 sequence is 20 residues long. Here the CDR3 reads CASSYLLTSGGLSSYNEQFF. The CDR3 bases are TGTGCCAGCAGTTACCTCCTAACTAGCGGGGGGTTAAGCTCCTACAATGAGCAGTTCTTC.

The CDR3 DNA is TGTGCCACCAGGGAGACGGCGAATTCACCCCTCCACTTT. Translated, it gives CATRETANSPLHF. The gene calls are TRBV6-5 and TRBJ1-6; perhaps TRBD1 as D (5 bases). CDR1 is MNHEY and CDR2 is SVGAGI in the germline V gene. The length of the CDR3 is 13 residues. V gave up 10 bases and J gave up 7 bases, with 14 bases separating them.

V gene TRBV18 combines with J gene TRBJ1-2, with 11 bases matching TRBD1. Germline loops: CDR1 KGHSH, CDR2 LQKENI. V shed 2 bases, J shed 5 bases, and the junction held 10 bases outside the gene matches. CDR3 length equals 17 residues. CDR3 residues: CASSPAVGQGAFYGYTF. As DNA, the CDR3 is TGTGCCAGCTCACCAGCAGTCGGACAGGGGGCCTTTTATGGCTACACCTTC.

This clone was picked up a small number of times. The CDR3: CASSFGRGAIGGYTF. CDR3 in DNA: TGTGCCAGCAGCTTTGGCAGGGGCGCGATTGGCGGCTACACCTTC. The rearrangement joins TRBV5-6 to TRBJ1-2; a possible D gene is TRBD1 (6 bases). The CDR3 has 15 residues. V lost 2 bases and J 8 bases, leaving 19 bases between the germline ends. Germline CDR1 SGHDT, CDR2 YYEEEE.

The chain recombines TRBV5-7 with TRBJ2-3; 9 bases line up with TRBD1. TRBV5-7 is reported as an ORF; its role is uncertain. The CDR3 length is 15 residues. Trimming took 1 base from V and 1 from J; bases not matched to a gene: 1. The chain's CDR3 is CASSLNRGRTDTQYF. The CDR3 DNA sequence: TGTGCCAGCAGCTTGAACAGGGGGCGCACAGATACGCAGTATTTT.

The chain has TRBV4-2 and TRBJ2-1; D perhaps matches TRBD1 (6 bases). The V gene lost 5 bases and the J gene lost 2 bases, with 13 bases spanning the gap. The CDR3 sequence is 15 residues long. The germline V gene has CDR1 LGHNA and CDR2 YNFKEQ. For the CDR3, the DNA is TGTGCCAGCAGCTACAGGGCGTCACCCTACAATGAGCAGTTCTTC. It yields the protein CASSYRASPYNEQFF.

The chain is built from TRBV29-1 and TRBJ2-7, with 9 bases that match TRBD2. This CDR3 is 16 amino acids long. From germline, CDR1 is SQVTM and CDR2 ANQGSEA. The J segment lost 3 bases and the V segment lost 1 base, leaving 10 bases of the junction unmatched. CDR3 sequence reads: CSVEGLGGGGNYEQYF. The CDR3 nucleotides are TGCAGCGTTGAAGGGCTAGGCGGGGGGGGAAACTACGAGCAGTACTTC.

This clone was detected only a few times. This chain uses TRBV6-5 with TRBJ1-2, with TRBD1 matching 7 bases. The V and J ends lost 6 bases and 2 bases, in that order; junction bases with no gene match: 6. Germline CDR1 is MNHEY and CDR2 is SVGAGI. The CDR3 sequence is 14 residues long. CDR3 protein: CASRLDRRNYGYTF. As DNA, the CDR3 is TGTGCCAGCAGGCTGGACAGGCGAAACTATGGCTACACCTTC.

The chain links TRBV10-3 to TRBJ1-2, with 11 nucleotides matching TRBD1. This CDR3 contains 14 residues. The V gene's germline CDR1 is ENHRY and CDR2 SYGVKD. V was clipped by 6 bases and J by 8 bases; unmatched bases: 8. CDR3 nucleotide sequence: TGTGCCATCAGCGAGGGACAGGGGGAGAGGGGCTACACCTTC. Its protein is CAISEGQGERGYTF.

CDR3 region: CASSSLRGLAGAQITQYF. CDR3 nucleotide sequence: TGTGCCAGCAGCTCCCTTAGGGGTTTAGCGGGTGCACAGATAACGCAGTATTTT. The chain links TRBV7-2 to TRBJ2-3; 7 bases line up with TRBD2. V lost 4 bases, J lost 9 bases, and 22 bases stayed unmatched. CDR3 length: 18 amino acids. CDR1 SGHTA and CDR2 FQGNSA come from the germline V gene.

This clone is labeled as medium-sized. The genes are TRBV10-1 and TRBJ1-5; possibly TRBD1 for D (5 bases). Germline values: CDR1 WNHNN, CDR2 SYGVQD (reference sequence). The CDR3 has 16 amino acids. V was shortened by 0 bases and J by 4 bases, with 13 bases between the two germline ends. CDR3 region: CASSESSRTLNQPQHF. The CDR3 nucleotides are TGCGCCAGCAGTGAGTCCAGCCGGACACTTAATCAGCCCCAGCATTTT.

The V call is TRBV4-1, the J call TRBJ2-3, with 10 bases aligning to TRBD2. The germline V gene encodes CDR1 MGHRA and CDR2 YSYEKL. The J segment lost 9 bases and the V segment lost 0 bases, leaving 6 bases of the junction unmatched. The CDR3 is made up of 15 amino acids. Written as DNA, the CDR3 is TGCGCCAGCAGCCAAGACGCGGGACTAGCGTTCACGCAGTATTTT. It translates to CASSQDAGLAFTQYF.

This chain's CDR3 is CASTQGESPLHF. The CDR3 nucleotides read TGTGCCAGTACCCAGGGGGAGTCACCCCTCCACTTT. This rearrangement joins TRBV19 to TRBJ1-6; 7 bases agree with TRBD1. Germline lookup yields CDR1 LNHDA and CDR2 SQIVND (reference sequence). The CDR3 runs 12 residues. V lost 7 bases, J lost 10 bases, and 4 bases stayed unmatched.

The chain recombines TRBV7-2 with TRBJ1-3; maybe TRBD1 (6 bases). This CDR3 is built from 15 residues. Germline V gene lookup returns CDR1 SGHTA and CDR2 FQGNSA. V lost 2 bases, J lost 1 base, and 9 bases lay in between. The CDR3: CASSLQGYSGNTIYF. The CDR3 DNA sequence: TGTGCCAGCAGCTTACAGGGGTATTCTGGAAACACCATATATTTT.

The chain recombines TRBV28 with TRBJ1-1; D gene ambiguous. The CDR3 contains 12 residues. Germline loops: CDR1 MDHEN, CDR2 SYDVKM. V dropped 7 bases and J dropped 8 bases, with 14 bases sitting between them. CDR3: CASIPWEGEAFF. The CDR3 nucleotides read TGTGCCAGCATCCCATGGGAGGGCGAAGCTTTCTTT.

This chain joins TRBV19 and TRBJ1-4; 10 nucleotides match TRBD1. Germline CDR1 LNHDA, CDR2 SQIVND (reference sequence). This CDR3 is built from 15 residues. The ends lost 7 bases at V and 6 bases at J; junction bases unmatched: 8. The CDR3 region has the DNA TGTGCCAGTACAACTCCCGGGACAGGGGATGAAAAACTGTTTTTT. Translating gives CASTTPGTGDEKLFF. Variable domain in full (rest from reference TRBV19 and TRBJ1-4): DGGITQSPKYLFRKEGQNVTLSCEQNLNHDAMYWYRQDPGQGLRLIYYSQIVNDFQKGDIAEGYSVSREKKESFPLTVTSAQKNPTAFYLCASTTPGTGDEKLFFGSGTQLSVL.

CDR3 sequence: CASSLPGQGAYEQYF. The CDR3 bases are TGTGCCAGCAGCTTACCGGGACAGGGGGCCTACGAGCAGTACTTC. This chain connects TRBV7-9 to TRBJ2-7, with 11 bases aligning to TRBD1. V shed 2 bases, J shed 2 bases, and the junction held 2 bases outside the gene matches. This CDR3 spans 15 amino acids. Germline V lookup: CDR1 SEHNR, CDR2 FQNEAQ (reference sequence).